This is a list of T cell receptor beta chains from one sample in a study of cytomegalovirus exposure and HLA in healthy donors. Sequencing used immunoSEQ multiplex PCR; TCRdb keeps in-frame clones, though not all of them. The data contain approximately 140,000 clones, 73% of them seen just once; the ten biggest clones take up 1.3%. The sequencing input was PBMCs. Receptors were obtained from a woman aged 40 to 49 in good health and CMV-seronegative. Both conserved end residues are part of each CDR3. The D gene is left open where the match is weak. Clone size, where shown, is once, few, many, or a class for clones that have expanded.

v_call: TRBV5-4; cdr3_length: 15; j_call: TRBJ2-5; clone_size: many; d_call: -; cdr3_aa: CASSLGMDSQETQYF; cdr3_nt: TGTGCCAGCAGCTTGGGGATGGACAGCCAAGAGACCCAGTACTTC
v_call: TRBV14; cdr3_length: 17; j_call: TRBJ2-2; clone_size: -; d_call: -; cdr3_aa: CASSQALDSLNTGELFF; cdr3_nt: TGTGCCAGCAGCCAAGCCCTGGACAGCCTGAACACCGGGGAGCTGTTTTTT
v_call: TRBV6-1; cdr3_length: 13; j_call: TRBJ2-1; clone_size: many; d_call: -; cdr3_aa: CASRGGAENEQFF; cdr3_nt: TGTGCCAGCAGGGGGGGGGCAGAGAATGAGCAGTTCTTC
v_call: TRBV19; cdr3_length: 15; j_call: TRBJ1-5; clone_size: -; d_call: -; cdr3_aa: CASSISGNSNQPQHF; cdr3_nt: TGTGCCAGTAGTATCTCGGGGAATAGCAATCAGCCCCAGCATTTT
v_call: TRBV2; cdr3_length: 13; j_call: TRBJ1-4; clone_size: few; d_call: -; cdr3_aa: CASTAAGDEKLFF; cdr3_nt: TGTGCCAGCACTGCTGCGGGGGATGAAAAACTGTTTTTT
v_call: TRBV12-5; cdr3_length: 16; j_call: TRBJ1-2; clone_size: -; d_call: -; cdr3_aa: CASGFSFPGGHYGYTF; cdr3_nt: TGTGCTAGTGGTTTCTCCTTTCCCGGGGGGCACTATGGCTACACCTTC
v_call: TRBV9; cdr3_length: 15; j_call: TRBJ2-1; clone_size: -; d_call: -; cdr3_aa: CASSPPGTLDNEQFF; cdr3_nt: TGTGCCAGCAGCCCCCCCGGGACTTTGGACAATGAGCAGTTCTTC
v_call: TRBV7-6; cdr3_length: 21; j_call: TRBJ1-6; clone_size: once; d_call: -; cdr3_aa: CASSRTLGAPGVGSYNSPLHF; cdr3_nt: TGTGCCAGCAGCCGGACCCTGGGGGCCCCCGGGGTTGGCTCCTATAATTCACCCCTCCACTTT
v_call: TRBV27; cdr3_length: 12; j_call: TRBJ1-1; clone_size: -; d_call: TRBD1; cdr3_aa: CASSTQGTEAFF; cdr3_nt: TGTGCCAGCAGTACACAGGGGACTGAAGCTTTCTTT
v_call: TRBV9; cdr3_length: 15; j_call: TRBJ1-6; clone_size: few; d_call: TRBD1; cdr3_aa: CASSVGTEHNSPLHF; cdr3_nt: TGTGCCAGCAGCGTCGGGACAGAACATAATTCACCCCTCCACTTT
v_call: TRBV9; cdr3_length: 17; j_call: TRBJ2-2; clone_size: -; d_call: TRBD2; cdr3_aa: CASSVVPSGGNTGELFF; cdr3_nt: TGTGCCAGCAGCGTAGTCCCTAGCGGGGGGAACACCGGGGAGCTGTTTTTT
v_call: TRBV6-1; cdr3_length: 12; j_call: TRBJ1-2; clone_size: few; d_call: -; cdr3_aa: CASKPGGGGYTF; cdr3_nt: TGTGCCAGCAAACCGGGAGGGGGAGGCTACACCTTC
v_call: TRBV7-9; cdr3_length: 12; j_call: TRBJ1-1; clone_size: -; d_call: -; cdr3_aa: CASSSQLTEAFF; cdr3_nt: TGTGCCAGCAGCTCCCAGTTGACTGAAGCTTTCTTT
v_call: TRBV4-3; cdr3_length: 16; j_call: TRBJ1-3; clone_size: -; d_call: TRBD1; cdr3_aa: CASSSTAGGVGNTIYF; cdr3_nt: TGCGCCAGCAGCTCTACGGCAGGGGGCGTTGGAAACACCATATATTTT
v_call: TRBV6-5; cdr3_length: 15; j_call: TRBJ1-1; clone_size: -; d_call: -; cdr3_aa: CASSPRGRANTEAFF; cdr3_nt: TGTGCCAGCAGTCCCCGCGGCAGAGCGAACACTGAAGCTTTCTTT
v_call: TRBV5-6; cdr3_length: 17; j_call: TRBJ2-5; clone_size: -; d_call: -; cdr3_aa: CASSLGWGSAPQETQYF; cdr3_nt: TGTGCCAGCAGTTTGGGGTGGGGCAGTGCCCCCCAAGAGACCCAGTACTTC
v_call: TRBV9; cdr3_length: 15; j_call: TRBJ1-2; clone_size: -; d_call: TRBD1; cdr3_aa: CASSPRQGENYGYTF; cdr3_nt: TGTGCCAGCAGCCCCAGACAGGGGGAAAACTATGGCTACACCTTC
v_call: TRBV4-1; cdr3_length: 15; j_call: TRBJ1-6; clone_size: -; d_call: TRBD1; cdr3_aa: CASSRKQGEGSPLHF; cdr3_nt: TGCGCCAGCAGCCGAAAACAGGGGGAAGGTTCACCCCTCCACTTT
v_call: TRBV18; cdr3_length: 16; j_call: TRBJ1-1; clone_size: -; d_call: -; cdr3_aa: CASSLYSTGSNTEAFF; cdr3_nt: TGTGCCAGCTCACTCTATTCGACAGGCTCAAACACTGAAGCTTTCTTT
v_call: TRBV7-2; cdr3_length: 13; j_call: TRBJ1-1; clone_size: -; d_call: -; cdr3_aa: CASSFEGNTEAFF; cdr3_nt: TGTGCCAGCAGCTTTGAGGGGAACACTGAAGCTTTCTTT
v_call: TRBV28; cdr3_length: 17; j_call: TRBJ2-3; clone_size: -; d_call: -; cdr3_aa: CASTYPAGSFGTDTQYF; cdr3_nt: TGTGCCAGCACCTACCCCGCCGGTTCGTTCGGCACAGATACGCAGTATTTT
v_call: TRBV6-5; cdr3_length: 14; j_call: TRBJ1-1; clone_size: few; d_call: -; cdr3_aa: CASSYQGWNTEAFF; cdr3_nt: TGTGCCAGCAGTTACCAGGGATGGAACACTGAAGCTTTCTTT
v_call: TRBV4-2; cdr3_length: 16; j_call: TRBJ1-1; clone_size: medium-sized; d_call: TRBD1; cdr3_aa: CASSQDDGTGNTEAFF; cdr3_nt: TGTGCCAGCAGCCAAGATGACGGGACAGGGAACACTGAAGCTTTCTTT
v_call: TRBV11-2; cdr3_length: 16; j_call: TRBJ1-1; clone_size: -; d_call: -; cdr3_aa: CASSSGSVRLNTEAFF; cdr3_nt: TGTGCCAGCAGCTCAGGTTCGGTCAGACTGAACACTGAAGCTTTCTTT
v_call: TRBV7-8; cdr3_length: 15; j_call: TRBJ2-1; clone_size: -; d_call: TRBD2; cdr3_aa: CASSTQRGPYNEQFF; cdr3_nt: TGTGCCAGCAGCACCCAGCGGGGGCCCTACAATGAGCAGTTCTTC
v_call: TRBV5-1; cdr3_length: 15; j_call: TRBJ1-4; clone_size: once; d_call: -; cdr3_aa: CASSLDGQFNEKLFF; cdr3_nt: TGCGCCAGCAGCTTGGATGGACAGTTCAATGAAAAACTGTTTTTT
v_call: TRBV6-6; cdr3_length: 13; j_call: TRBJ1-1; clone_size: -; d_call: -; cdr3_aa: CASTLEGTTEAFF; cdr3_nt: TGTGCCAGCACCTTGGAGGGTACCACTGAAGCTTTCTTT
v_call: TRBV19; cdr3_length: 15; j_call: TRBJ2-1; clone_size: -; d_call: TRBD1; cdr3_aa: CASTPDRGPWNEQFF; cdr3_nt: TGTGCCAGTACCCCGGACAGGGGGCCTTGGAATGAGCAGTTCTTC
v_call: TRBV7-2; cdr3_length: 16; j_call: TRBJ1-5; clone_size: -; d_call: TRBD1; cdr3_aa: CASSYSTGTGNQPQHF; cdr3_nt: TGTGCCAGCAGCTACTCTACCGGGACAGGGAATCAGCCCCAGCATTTT